Presented here are 10 T cell receptor beta chains from one specimen sequenced in a study of blood T cell repertoires in COVID-19. Method: immunoSEQ multiplex PCR; TCRdb's copy keeps in-frame clones and lacks some. The table includes a few hundred thousand clones, around 86% detected once. Sequencing was carried out using peripheral blood. The receptor set was obtained from a man aged 50 to 59 with acute or convalescent COVID-19.

J is TRBJ1-2 and V is TRBV6-1, with TRBD1 matching over 8 bases. CDR1 is MNHNS and CDR2 is SASEGT in the germline V gene. This CDR3 is 14 amino acids long. The trim removed 1 base at V and 5 bases at J, leaving 3 bases unmatched. The CDR3 loop reads CASSEGTGPYGYTF. As DNA, the CDR3 is TGTGCCAGCAGTGAAGGGACAGGGCCTTATGGCTACACCTTC.

V is TRBV5-1 and J is TRBJ1-3; unclear D gene. CDR3 length: 16 amino acids. V was shortened by 5 bases and J by 0 bases, with 15 bases between the two germline ends. Germline V CDR1 and CDR2: SGHRS, YFSETQ. CDR3 DNA sequence: TGCGCCAGCAGGCCCTCGTCCGGGAGCTCTGGAAACACCATATATTTT. Translating it yields CASRPSSGSSGNTIYF.

V gene TRBV5-6 combines with J gene TRBJ2-7; 10 nucleotides align to TRBD2. J lost 2 bases, V lost 3 bases, and 11 bases had no gene match. The CDR3 loop spans 17 amino acids. CDR1 and CDR2 from the germline V gene are SGHDT and YYEEEE. CDR3 residues: CASSSTFTSGVTYEQYF. CDR3 in DNA: TGTGCCAGCAGCTCGACGTTTACTAGCGGGGTAACCTACGAGCAGTACTTC.

The chain couples TRBV6-5 to TRBJ2-3, with a tentative D call TRBD1 (6 bases). Trimming took off 4 bases at V and 0 bases at J, with 8 bases between the two ends. The V gene's germline CDR1 is MNHEY and CDR2 SVGAGI. CDR3 length: 14 residues. The CDR3 sequence is CASSLDRSTDTQYF. Here the CDR3 DNA reads TGTGCCAGCAGTTTGGACAGAAGCACAGATACGCAGTATTTT.

This clone has more than one count but fewer than ten. The rearrangement joins TRBV10-1 to TRBJ1-1; D unresolved. Trimming stripped 3 bases from V and 1 base from J, with 15 bases between. Per germline, CDR1 WNHNN and CDR2 SYGVQD (reference sequence). This CDR3 comprises 16 residues. CDR3 sequence: CASSDRLGRRNTEAFF. The CDR3 DNA is TGCGCCAGCAGTGACCGTTTGGGCAGAAGGAACACTGAAGCTTTCTTT.

The V and J genes are TRBV28 and TRBJ2-2, with D maybe TRBD1 (6 bases). Germline loops: CDR1 MDHEN, CDR2 SYDVKM. CDR3 size: 13 residues. V gave up 10 bases and J gave up 2 bases, with 11 bases separating them. The CDR3 sequence: CATLQGNTGELFF. The CDR3 nucleotides read TGTGCCACCCTACAGGGAAACACCGGGGAGCTGTTTTTT.

This chain uses TRBV5-6 with TRBJ2-5; D is uncertain. Trimming pared 0 bases from V and 5 bases from J, leaving 11 bases between. Germline CDR1 SGHDT, CDR2 YYEEEE. The CDR3 is 14 amino acids. CDR3 amino acids: CASSLGQRWETQYF. The CDR3 DNA sequence: TGTGCCAGCAGCTTGGGGCAGCGATGGGAGACCCAGTACTTC.

The V call is TRBV7-6, the J call TRBJ1-2, with D uncertain. Germline CDR1 is SGHVS and CDR2 is FNYEAQ. Trimming removed 5 bases from V and 8 bases from J, with 21 bases in between. This CDR3 spans 15 amino acids. Here the CDR3 reads CASSPWDVEGGGYTF. As DNA, the CDR3 is TGTGCCAGCAGCCCATGGGATGTGGAGGGCGGAGGCTACACCTTC.

This rearrangement joins TRBV19 to TRBJ1-3; D unclear. Germline V CDR1 and CDR2: LNHDA, SQIVND (reference sequence). V lost 4 bases and J lost 0, with 10 bases in between. The CDR3 has 15 amino acids. The CDR3 is CASSTKALSGNTIYF. The DNA for the CDR3 is TGTGCCAGTAGTACGAAAGCCCTCTCTGGAAACACCATATATTTT. The full variable domain, with the rest looked up from reference TRBV19 and TRBJ1-3, is DGGITQSPKYLFRKEGQNVTLSCEQNLNHDAMYWYRQDPGQGLRLIYYSQIVNDFQKGDIAEGYSVSREKKESFPLTVTSAQKNPTAFYLCASSTKALSGNTIYFGEGSWLTVV.

The chain joins TRBV19 to TRBJ1-1; D call uncertain. V lost 4 bases, J lost 5 bases, and 11 bases lay in between. The CDR3 extends over 13 amino acids. Germline lookup yields CDR1 LNHDA and CDR2 SQIVND (reference sequence). DNA of the CDR3: TGTGCCAGTAGTACTGTCGGGAGTACTGAAGCTTTCTTT. Residues: CASSTVGSTEAFF.